These 2 T cell receptor beta chains were all obtained from the same sample, sequenced in a study of blood T cell repertoires in COVID-19. Profiling relied on immunoSEQ multiplex PCR, and the TCRdb table lists in-frame clones only, not all of them. The sample holds around 100,000 clones, 75% to 90% seen once. Sequencing used peripheral blood. These receptors all stem from a woman aged 70-85 years with active or convalescent COVID-19.

The CDR3 loop reads CASSIFVSGRQPQHF. The CDR3 coding sequence is TGTGCCAGTAGTATTTTCGTGTCAGGGAGGCAGCCCCAGCATTTT. The V and J genes are TRBV19 and TRBJ1-5, with a possible D match to TRBD1 (5 bases). CDR1 is LNHDA, CDR2 SQIVND, per germline (reference sequence). Trimming removed 3 bases from V and 7 bases from J, with 16 bases in between. This CDR3 is 15 amino acids long. The variable domain in full, with the rest retrieved from reference TRBV19 and TRBJ1-5, is DGGITQSPKYLFRKEGQNVTLSCEQNLNHDAMYWYRQDPGQGLRLIYYSQIVNDFQKGDIAEGYSVSREKKESFPLTVTSAQKNPTAFYLCASSIFVSGRQPQHFGDGTRLSIL.

The rearrangement links TRBV19 to TRBJ2-6; the D gene is possibly TRBD1 (5 bases). Trimming shortened V by 10 bases and J by 4 bases, and 11 bases separated the two germline ends. Germline-derived CDR1 and CDR2 are LNHDA and SQIVND (reference sequence). CDR3 length equals 13 residues. The CDR3 DNA follows: TGTGCCACCCAGGGCACCGGGGCCAACGTCCTGACTTTC. Its translation is CATQGTGANVLTF.